These 5 T cell receptor beta chains originate from one sample sequenced in a study of blood T cells in healthy people across ages. A J-beta primer mix and a sample-barcoded 5' primer were used in a second PCR of about 6 to 12 cycles. TCRdb ran MiXCR on the 5' RACE reads and lists one entry per CDR3 protein. This repertoire shows hundreds of thousands of distinct CDR3 sequences, 25% found once; its top ten account for roughly 9%. These data also formed part of another study, on T cells of mothers and their children.

The sample consisted of blood. The source is a boy aged 10-17 years in good health.

This clonotype came up many times. The rearrangement links TRBV7-2 to TRBJ2-7; TRBD2 matches 11 bases. This CDR3 has 14 residues. V lost 6 bases and J lost 4; bases outside the gene matches: 5. Per the germline V gene, CDR1 is SGHTA and CDR2 is FQGNSA. The CDR3 is CASSPSGGPYEQYF. The CDR3 bases are TGTGCCAGCAGTCCTAGCGGGGGGCCTTACGAGCAGTACTTC.

This chain uses TRBV16 with TRBJ2-1; D gene unclear. The V and J ends lost 2 bases and 0 bases respectively, with 11 bases between them. The germline CDR1 and CDR2 sequences are KGHSY and FQNENV. The CDR3 runs 16 residues. The CDR3 region is CASSQTASSSYNEQFF. The CDR3 nucleotides are TGTGCCAGCAGCCAAACAGCCAGTAGCTCCTACAATGAGCAGTTCTTC.

The chain is built from TRBV12-5 and TRBJ1-2; possible D gene TRBD1, 6 bases. Germline CDR1 LGHNT, CDR2 FRNRAP. V was pared by 5 bases and J by 6 bases, with 22 bases between. The CDR3 has 16 residues. DNA for the CDR3: TGTGCTAGTGGTGCCACCGCCCAGGGACACCGACATGGCTACACCTTC. Its protein is CASGATAQGHRHGYTF.

This clonotype was detected a few times. The genes are TRBV28 and TRBJ2-7, with TRBD2 matching 14 bases. The germline V gene encodes CDR1 MDHEN and CDR2 SYDVKM. The ends lost 5 bases at V and 3 bases at J; junction bases unmatched: 6. This CDR3 spans 16 amino acids. CDR3 DNA: TGTGCCAGCAGTCCCGGGACTAGCGGGAGAGGCTACGAGCAGTACTTC. This gives the protein CASSPGTSGRGYEQYF.

The chain couples TRBV4-3 to TRBJ1-4; 8 nucleotides align to TRBD1. CDR1 and CDR2 from the germline V gene are LGHNA and YSLEER. The CDR3 extends over 16 amino acids. Trimming took 0 bases from V and 7 from J; bases not matched to a gene: 7. The CDR3 loop reads CASSQDLRGRGEKLFF. For the CDR3, the DNA is TGCGCCAGCAGCCAAGATCTCAGGGGGCGCGGTGAAAAACTGTTTTTT.